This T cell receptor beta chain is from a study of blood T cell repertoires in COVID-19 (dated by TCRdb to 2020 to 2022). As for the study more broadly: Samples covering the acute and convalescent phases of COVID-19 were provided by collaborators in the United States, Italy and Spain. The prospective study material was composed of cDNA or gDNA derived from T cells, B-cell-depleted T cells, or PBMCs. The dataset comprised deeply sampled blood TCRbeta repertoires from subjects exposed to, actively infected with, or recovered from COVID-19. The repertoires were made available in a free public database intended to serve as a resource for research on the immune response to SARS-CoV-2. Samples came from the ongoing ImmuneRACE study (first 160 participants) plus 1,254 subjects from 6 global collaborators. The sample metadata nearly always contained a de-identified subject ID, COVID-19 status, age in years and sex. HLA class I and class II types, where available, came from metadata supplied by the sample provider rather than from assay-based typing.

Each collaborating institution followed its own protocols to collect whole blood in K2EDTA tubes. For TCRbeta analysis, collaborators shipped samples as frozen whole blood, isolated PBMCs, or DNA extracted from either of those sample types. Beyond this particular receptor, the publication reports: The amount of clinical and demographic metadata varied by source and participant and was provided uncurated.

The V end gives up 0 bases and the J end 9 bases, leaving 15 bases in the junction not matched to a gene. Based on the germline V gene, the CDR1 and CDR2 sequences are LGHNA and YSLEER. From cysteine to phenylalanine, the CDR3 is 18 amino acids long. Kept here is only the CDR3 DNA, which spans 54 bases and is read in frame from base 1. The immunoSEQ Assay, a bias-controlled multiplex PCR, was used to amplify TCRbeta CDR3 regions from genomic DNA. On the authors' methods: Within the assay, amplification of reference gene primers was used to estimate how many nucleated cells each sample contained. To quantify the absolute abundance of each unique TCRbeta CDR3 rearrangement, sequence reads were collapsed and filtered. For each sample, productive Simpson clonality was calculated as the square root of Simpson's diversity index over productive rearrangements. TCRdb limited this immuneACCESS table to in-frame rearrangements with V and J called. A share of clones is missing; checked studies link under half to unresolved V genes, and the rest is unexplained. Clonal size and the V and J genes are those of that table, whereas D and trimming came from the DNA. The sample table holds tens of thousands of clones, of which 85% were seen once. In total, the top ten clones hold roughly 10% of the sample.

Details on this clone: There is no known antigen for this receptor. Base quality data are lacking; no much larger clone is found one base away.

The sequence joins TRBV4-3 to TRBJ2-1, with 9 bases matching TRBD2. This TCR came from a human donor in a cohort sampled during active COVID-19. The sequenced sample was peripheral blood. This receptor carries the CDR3 CASSQELRGRAIRREQFF. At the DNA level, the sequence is TGCGCCAGCAGCCAAGAATTGCGCGGGAGGGCCATCCGCCGTGAGCAGTTCTTC.